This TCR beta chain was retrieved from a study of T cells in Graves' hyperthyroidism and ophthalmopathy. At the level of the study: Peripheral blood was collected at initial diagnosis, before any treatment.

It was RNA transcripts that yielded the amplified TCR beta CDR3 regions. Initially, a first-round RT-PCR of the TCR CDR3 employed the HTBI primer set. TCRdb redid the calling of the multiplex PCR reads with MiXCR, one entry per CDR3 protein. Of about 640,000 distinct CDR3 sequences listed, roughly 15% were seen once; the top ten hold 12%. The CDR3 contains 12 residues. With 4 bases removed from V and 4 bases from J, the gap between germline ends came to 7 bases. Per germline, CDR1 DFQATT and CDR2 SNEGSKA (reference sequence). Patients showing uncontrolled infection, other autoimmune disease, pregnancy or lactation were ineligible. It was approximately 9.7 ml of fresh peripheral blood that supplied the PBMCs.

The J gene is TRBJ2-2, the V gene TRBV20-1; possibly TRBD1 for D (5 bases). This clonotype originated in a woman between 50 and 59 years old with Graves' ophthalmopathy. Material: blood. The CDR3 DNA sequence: TGCAGTGCTAAGACAGTCACCGGGGAGCTGTTTTTT. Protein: CSAKTVTGELFF.